These 4 T cell receptor beta chains were all obtained from the same sample, sequenced in a study of blood T cell repertoires in COVID-19. Generated by immunoSEQ multiplex PCR, the TCRdb table keeps only in-frame clones and is missing some. The sample contains roughly 250,000 clones, approximately 86% of which appear only once. The sample was PBMCs or T cells enriched from blood (not recorded which). These TCRs come from a woman between 25 and 40 years old with acute COVID-19.

This rearrangement joins TRBV10-3 to TRBJ2-5, with 7 positions matching TRBD1. This CDR3 is built from 14 residues. Germline values: CDR1 ENHRY, CDR2 SYGVKD. Losses at the gene ends were 7 bases for V and 0 bases for J; bases not matched to a gene: 5. CDR3 nucleotides: TGTGCCATCAATGGACAGGCGGACCAAGAGACCCAGTACTTC. Translating gives CAINGQADQETQYF.

The CDR3 spells CASSQGAGVGGFYEQYF. The CDR3 DNA reads TGTGCCAGCAGCCAAGGAGCCGGGGTAGGGGGCTTCTACGAGCAGTACTTC. The chain joins TRBV14 to TRBJ2-7; 7 nucleotides match TRBD1. The CDR3 runs 17 residues. J gave up 3 bases and V 1 base, and 12 bases lay outside the gene matches. Germline V gene data show CDR1 as SGHDN and CDR2 as FVKESK.

The chain uses TRBV6-5 and TRBJ2-3; 8 nucleotides line up with TRBD2. Germline CDR1 reads MNHEY; CDR2 reads SVGAGI. V shed 0 bases, J shed 6 bases, and the junction held 5 bases outside the gene matches. The CDR3 sequence is 15 residues long. CDR3 sequence reads: CASSYSRGGTDTQYF. CDR3 sequence (DNA): TGTGCCAGCAGTTACTCCCGCGGGGGGACTGATACGCAGTATTTT.

The J gene is TRBJ2-7, the V gene TRBV4-1; 9 positions match TRBD1. After removal of 3 bases from V and 0 bases from J, the junction contained 9 bases not matched to a gene. Germline V gene sequence: CDR1 MGHRA, CDR2 YSYEKL. CDR3 length equals 17 residues. This CDR3 reads CASSHGTGLRSSYEQYF. CDR3 DNA sequence: TGCGCCAGCAGCCATGGGACAGGGTTAAGAAGCTCCTACGAGCAGTACTTC.